What follows is one T cell receptor beta chain and its context. This record belongs to a study of shared clonotypes between healthy human individuals. This CDR3 has 13 residues. V was trimmed by 7 bases and J by 6 bases, leaving 15 bases between them. Germline loops: CDR1 LNHDA, CDR2 SQIVND (reference sequence). TCRdb keeps only in-frame clones here, not all; method: immunoSEQ multiplex PCR. The profile shows 550,000 to 800,000 clones, approximately 79% of them singletons. The TCR was taken from a woman in her twenties or thirties in good health. Source material: memory CD4+ T cells sorted from blood. Noted subset: CD45RA-negative fraction. The rearrangement uses TRBV19 and TRBJ1-1; D might be TRBD1 (5 bases). CDR3 amino acids: CASTPSIGAEAFF. CDR3 nucleotide sequence: TGTGCCAGTACCCCGAGCATAGGGGCTGAAGCTTTCTTT.